Listed below are T cell receptor beta chains from one sample, sequenced in a study of cytomegalovirus exposure and HLA in healthy donors. Profiled with immunoSEQ multiplex PCR; TCRdb holds only in-frame clones, not every one. Of about 120,000 clones in the sample, over 65% were seen once. Material: PBMCs. The receptor set was obtained from a woman aged 40-49 years in good health and CMV-seropositive. The CDR3 runs from the conserved cysteine through the conserved F or W.

cdr3_length	v_call	j_call	cdr3_aa
15	TRBV12-5	TRBJ2-3	CASGLGTGLTDTQYF
19	TRBV5-1	TRBJ2-5	CASSPLGTSGNLGQETQYF
15	TRBV7-8	TRBJ2-7	CASSLGRTGGYEQYF
15	TRBV7-9	TRBJ1-1	CASSLSGGVSTEAFF
15	TRBV5-4	TRBJ2-7	CASSLAQSGDYEQYF
16	TRBV5-4	TRBJ2-7	CASSSLAGESSYEQYF
15	TRBV15	.	CATNTFGLGTYEQYF
14	TRBV5-5	TRBJ1-6	CASSWDRGDSPLHF
16	TRBV5-4	TRBJ2-5	CASRNRASGSQETQYF
14	TRBV27	TRBJ1-5	CASRPGQNNQPQHF
14	TRBV27	TRBJ1-2	CASTADRRNYGYTF
15	TRBV5-4	TRBJ1-2	CASSANSGKAHGYTF
16	TRBV10-2	TRBJ2-1	CASSGRTSGSYSEQFF
15	TRBV5-8	TRBJ1-3	CASSLHGNSGNTIYF
16	TRBV21-1	TRBJ1-5	CASSPRTGDSNQPQHF
13	TRBV7-3	TRBJ1-6	CASSQQQKSPLHF
17	TRBV4-3	TRBJ1-2	CASSQDQVTGMNYGYTF
15	TRBV25-1	TRBJ2-2	CASRQQGANTGELFF
14	TRBV30	TRBJ2-3	CAWVGEAGTDTQYF
16	TRBV7-9	TRBJ2-7	CASSSPAGTGGNEQYF
13	TRBV7-9	TRBJ1-1	CASSSGQGTEAFF
13	TRBV29-1	TRBJ2-1	CSVPGQGRNEQFF
15	TRBV6-1	.	CASSEALTRSYEQYF
18	TRBV28	TRBJ1-4	CASSFFSTGGATNEKLFF
10	TRBV29-1	TRBJ2-1	CSGGYNEQFF
15	TRBV7-9	TRBJ2-5	CASSLVAGGEETQYF
12	TRBV29-1	TRBJ2-5	CSDFQAGETQYF
14	TRBV18	TRBJ1-1	CASSPYGENTEAFF
15	TRBV25-1	TRBJ2-3	CASSPIAGNTDTQYF
14	TRBV6-1	TRBJ1-1	CASIEKWDRGDAFF
14	TRBV6-1	TRBJ1-4	CASSEVGRGEKLFF
15	TRBV25-1	TRBJ1-2	CASSTGGLDNYGYTF
16	TRBV10-3	TRBJ2-5	CAISPGREGLGETQYF
15	TRBV9	TRBJ2-7	CASSPRTSGSYEQYF
15	TRBV6-1	TRBJ1-1	CASSETYRGYTEAFF
18	TRBV9	TRBJ2-1	CASSVRTSGGVAYNEQFF
17	TRBV12-5	TRBJ2-6	CASGLGQGYTGANVLTF
18	TRBV4-2	TRBJ2-1	CASSQGLAGSGSYNEQFF
14	TRBV30	TRBJ1-5	CAWSVRGNGQPQHF
12	TRBV6-6	TRBJ2-7	CASSYSYYEQYF
11	TRBV20-1	TRBJ2-7	CSARSGYEQYF
14	TRBV2	TRBJ2-7	CASSSLAGVGEQYF
15	TRBV7-9	TRBJ1-6	CASSPTGQGDSPLHF
14	TRBV5-4	TRBJ1-2	CASSTGNYNYGYTF
15	TRBV7-2	TRBJ1-5	CASSLVRGNNQPQHF
15	TRBV5-4	TRBJ2-1	CASSPTGDSYNEQFF
15	TRBV5-1	TRBJ1-2	CASSLVLGENYGYTF
15	TRBV7-2	TRBJ1-5	CASSLGQGRVQPQHF
14	TRBV18	TRBJ1-6	CASSPDGQNSPLHF
13	TRBV7-9	TRBJ2-4	CASSLGSRDSQYF